These T cell receptor beta chains were read from a single sample in a study of shared clonotypes between healthy human individuals. Assay used: immunoSEQ multiplex PCR; TCRdb lists only in-frame clones, some missing. The sample has a few hundred thousand clones; roughly 97% are singletons. Sample: naive CD4+ T cells sorted from blood. The receptor source for this set is a woman aged 25 to 39 in good health. Both conserved end residues are part of each CDR3. The order of the fields is clone size, D gene, J gene, V gene, CDR3 protein, CDR3 DNA. The D gene is left open where the match is weak. Size is stated for part of the rows, as once, few or many counts, or as a class when the clone is expanded.

>NA|NA|TRBJ2-5|TRBV7-3
CASSPGQGFQETQYF
TGTGCCAGCAGCCCAGGGCAGGGCTTTCAAGAGACCCAGTACTTC
>NA|NA|TRBJ2-7|TRBV11-1
CASSLLEDYEQYF
TGTGCCAGCAGCTTACTTGAGGACTACGAGCAGTACTTC
>once|TRBD1|TRBJ1-2|TRBV28
CASSFGEDRVGGYTF
TGTGCCAGCAGTTTTGGAGAGGACAGGGTCGGGGGCTACACCTTC
>NA|NA|TRBJ2-1|TRBV2
CASSVERISYNEQFF
TGTGCCAGCAGTGTAGAGCGGATATCCTACAATGAGCAGTTCTTC
>NA|TRBD2|TRBJ2-1|TRBV15
CATRTSGRALEQFF
TGTGCCACCAGGACTAGCGGGAGGGCCTTAGAGCAGTTCTTC
>NA|TRBD1|TRBJ1-3|TRBV18
CASTKQGLYGNTIYF
TGTGCCAGCACGAAACAGGGGCTGTATGGAAACACCATATATTTT
>NA|NA|TRBJ2-2|TRBV11-2
CASSAPNTGELFF
TGTGCCAGCAGCGCCCCGAACACCGGGGAGCTGTTTTTT
>NA|NA|TRBJ1-4|TRBV6-6
CASSGTGRGTNEKLFF
TGTGCCAGCAGTGGAACAGGGAGGGGAACTAATGAAAAACTGTTTTTT
>NA|NA|TRBJ1-2|TRBV5-6
CASNIWGGAGYTF
TGTGCCAGCAATATCTGGGGCGGGGCCGGCTACACCTTC
>NA|NA|TRBJ1-2|TRBV19
CASSIQGSGGYTF
TGTGCCAGTAGTATTCAGGGGAGTGGAGGCTACACCTTC
>NA|TRBD1|TRBJ2-1|TRBV29-1
CSVGPGTGANEQFF
TGCAGCGTCGGACCCGGGACAGGTGCTAATGAGCAGTTCTTC
>NA|NA|TRBJ2-7|TRBV30
CAWKYRGRERSEQYF
TGTGCCTGGAAATACCGCGGCAGGGAGCGATCCGAGCAGTACTTC
>NA|TRBD2|TRBJ2-7|TRBV5-4
CASRKVASGRVYEQYF
TGTGCCAGCAGAAAGGTGGCTAGCGGGAGGGTTTACGAGCAGTACTTC
>once|NA|TRBJ2-6|TRBV5-6
CASRGRGANVLTF
TGTGCCAGCAGGGGGAGAGGGGCCAACGTCCTGACTTTC
>NA|NA|TRBJ1-5|TRBV6-6
CASSYSNAPGNQPQHF
TGTGCCAGCAGTTACTCGAACGCGCCCGGCAATCAGCCCCAGCATTTT
>NA|TRBD1|TRBJ2-7|TRBV19
CASSDRVAGEQYF
TGTGCCAGTAGCGACAGGGTCGCCGGCGAGCAGTACTTC
>NA|TRBD1|TRBJ2-3|TRBV19
CACSGTGVHTQYF
TGTGCCTGTTCTGGGACAGGGGTTCATACGCAGTATTTT
>NA|NA|TRBJ1-1|TRBV25-1
CASRDGVDTEAFF
TGTGCCAGCAGGGACGGGGTTGACACTGAAGCTTTCTTT
>NA|TRBD2|TRBJ2-2|TRBV5-1
CASSSGTSAGELFF
TGCGCCAGCAGCTCCGGGACTAGCGCCGGGGAGCTGTTTTTT
>NA|TRBD1|TRBJ1-1|TRBV6-6
CASSAQGVRDEAFF
TGTGCCAGCAGTGCCCAGGGGGTTCGGGATGAAGCTTTCTTT
>NA|TRBD1|TRBJ2-7|TRBV11-2
CASSLDRAYEQYF
TGTGCCAGCAGCTTGGACAGGGCCTACGAGCAGTACTTC
>NA|TRBD1|TRBJ2-3|TRBV27
CASSPGGRTDTQYF
TGTGCCAGCAGTCCAGGGGGTAGGACAGATACGCAGTATTTT
>NA|NA|TRBJ1-3|TRBV5-1
CASSLRGADTIYF
TGCGCCAGCAGCTTGAGGGGGGCGGACACCATATATTTT
>NA|NA|TRBJ2-5|TRBV30
CAWSVSETQYF
TGTGCCTGGAGTGTATCCGAGACCCAGTACTTC
>NA|TRBD1|TRBJ2-6|TRBV9
CASSQGQVTYGANVLTF
TGTGCCAGCAGCCAGGGACAGGTGACGTATGGGGCCAACGTCCTGACTTTC
>NA|NA|TRBJ1-1|TRBV27
CASSLLGPAGAFF
TGTGCCAGCAGTTTATTGGGGCCAGCTGGAGCTTTCTTT
>NA|NA|TRBJ2-7|TRBV6-1
CASSDTRSSYEQYF
TGTGCCAGCAGTGACACCCGAAGCTCCTACGAGCAGTACTTC
>NA|TRBD2|TRBJ2-3|TRBV19
CASRRGLAGTDTQYF
TGTGCCAGTAGGAGGGGACTAGCGGGCACAGATACGCAGTATTTT
>NA|NA|TRBJ1-4|TRBV15
CATSSPGAKGGNEKLFF
TGTGCCACCAGCAGTCCCGGGGCAAAAGGTGGTAATGAAAAACTGTTTTTT
>NA|TRBD2|TRBJ2-7|TRBV5-1
CASSQRESYEQYF
TGCGCCAGCAGCCAGCGGGAGTCCTACGAGCAGTACTTC
>few|NA|TRBJ2-5|TRBV27
CASSFEETQYF
TGTGCCAGCAGTTTTGAAGAGACCCAGTACTTC
>NA|TRBD1|TRBJ1-2|TRBV6-4
CASRDRVYGYTF
TGTGCCAGCAGGGACAGGGTTTATGGCTACACCTTC
>NA|NA|TRBJ2-2|TRBV28
CASSFGGELFF
TGTGCCAGCAGTTTTGGTGGGGAGCTGTTTTTT
>once|NA|TRBJ1-5|TRBV2
CASRTDISPQHF
TGTGCCAGCAGAACGGATATCAGCCCCCAGCATTTT
>NA|TRBD2|TRBJ2-5|TRBV15
CATSFSIAGVETQYF
TGTGCCACCAGCTTCTCAATAGCGGGAGTCGAGACCCAGTACTTC
>NA|TRBD2|TRBJ2-1|TRBV7-2
CASSLAGGRNEQFF
TGTGCCAGCAGCTTAGCGGGAGGGAGGAATGAGCAGTTCTTC
>NA|NA|TRBJ1-6|TRBV11-3
CASSQTGESPLHF
TGTGCCAGCAGCCAGACAGGTGAATCACCCCTCCACTTT
>NA|NA|TRBJ1-6|TRBV28
CASSPSPPGRLNSPLHF
TGTGCCAGCAGTCCTTCTCCGCCCGGACGCTTAAATTCACCCCTCCACTTT
>once|TRBD2|TRBJ2-1|TRBV28
CASLGYGAGGSDNEQFF
TGTGCCAGCTTGGGATATGGCGCGGGAGGGAGTGACAATGAGCAGTTCTTC
>NA|NA|TRBJ1-1|TRBV2
CASSVGSAMNTEAFF
TGTGCCAGCAGTGTTGGTTCAGCCATGAACACTGAAGCTTTCTTT
>NA|TRBD1|TRBJ2-7|TRBV28
CASSFFFAGQGMYEQYF
TGTGCCAGCAGTTTCTTCTTCGCCGGACAGGGCATGTACGAGCAGTACTTC
>NA|TRBD1|TRBJ2-2|TRBV4-2
CASSQLTGGGLAGFNTGELFF
TGTGCCAGCAGCCAGCTAACAGGGGGCGGTTTGGCGGGCTTTAACACCGGGGAGCTGTTTTTT